This entry concerns a single TCR beta chain. This entry belongs to a study of OX40 agonist ivuxolimab in advanced cancers. Study details: The patients received ivuxolimab by intravenous route every 2 weeks at 0.01 to 10 mg/kg. Among those enrolled, mean age was about 62 years (range about 23 to 79) and 75% to 85% were male.

Trimming removed 0 bases at V and 7 bases at J, with 12 bases between. The CDR3 is made up of 14 amino acids. Germline CDR1 and CDR2: MNHEY and SVGAGI. TCRdb's table, derived via immunoSEQ multiplex PCR, lists solely in-frame clones and lacks some. The sample has about 100,000 clones, 89% seen once. The chain joins TRBV6-5 to TRBJ1-2, with a weak D call TRBD1 (5 bases). Sequenced here: CD4+ or CD8+ T cells sorted from blood, sampled in a trial of the OX40 agonist ivuxolimab. This receptor was taken from an adult with an advanced solid tumor such as melanoma, head and neck, liver or kidney cancer. Here the CDR3 reads CASSYSGREPGYTF. CDR3 nucleotides: TGTGCCAGCAGTTACTCGGGACGGGAACCTGGCTACACCTTC.